This TCR beta chain was sequenced in a study of shared clonotypes between healthy human individuals (dated by TCRdb to about 2020). For context, the study as a whole: The cohort included a few men and a couple of women between 18 and 49 years of age. To increase sequencing depth and limit assay-specific biases, different laboratories used diverse techniques to prepare libraries and sequence TCR repertoires. Per donor, leukapheresis produced somewhere between about 0.85 and 10 billion PBMCs. Blood TCR repertoires of 5 or 6 healthy adults were deeply sequenced to estimate repertoire size and the extent of clonotype sharing between individuals. What the study reported, not specific to this receptor: Sampling was limited to blood, and TCR repertoires in tissue likely differ from TCR repertoires in blood. Pairwise subsampling led to the expectation that sequencing depth would affect the degree of clonotype sharing among donors. Because the study included only a small number of donors, the genetic and exposure-history diversity represented was limited.

Using the deep immunoSEQ assay, multiplex PCR amplified TCR CDR3 regions from genomic DNA. Genomic DNA extracted from each cell subset was distributed evenly over all wells of several immunoSEQ 96-well plates, and each plate served as one replicate. For unsorted PBMC, about 300 ng genomic DNA, equal to approximately 30,000 T cell genomes, was loaded into each replicate PCR. Unsorted PBMC genomic DNA was sequenced across ten immunoSEQ deep assay plates. Purified libraries were quantified with a Qubit 3.0 fluorometer, sized on a Bioanalyzer 2100, and re-quantified with the KAPA Library Quantification kit. Each immunoSEQ 96-well plate was sequenced on its own single-read 150-cycle Illumina NextSeq 550 flow cell. The paper's processing steps were these. The immunoSEQ output contained only junctional sequences without quality scores, so filtering could not match that applied to full-length reads. To assign V/J genes and CDR3, sequences were annotated against IMGT germline references using PyIR, a Python wrapper for IgBLAST v1.9. Reads with weak V/J assignments (E-value above 1e-6), missing CDR3, stop codons, out-of-frame junctions, or ambiguous translated residues were removed. V3J clonotypes were defined by identical inferred V gene, J gene, and CDR3 amino acid sequence. Percentage overlap between repertoires was calculated by dividing the number of shared unique clonotypes by the size of the smaller repertoire. Three approaches were used to assess repertoire richness: RTK rarefaction, the Chao1 estimator, and Recon v2.1 estimates of unobserved clonotypes. This is the immuneACCESS table as TCRdb keeps it, with only in-frame sequences that have V and J called. A part of the clones is gone; compared with another copy, unresolved V genes explain less than half, and the rest is unexplained. That table furnishes V, J and clone size, whereas the DNA furnished D and trimming. The sample has 75,000 to 100,000 clones on record, about 45% of them singletons. Less than 15% of the sample is taken by the ten largest.

Healthy HIV-negative adults with no recently reported acute infections or vaccinations were included as donors. Every donor was a Caucasian adult residing in Nashville, Tennessee, USA. For unsorted samples, some 90 million PBMCs were counted and genomic DNA was extracted with the QIAamp DNA Blood Mini kit. After blood collection by leukapheresis, PBMCs were isolated using Ficoll-Histopaque density gradient centrifugation and then cryopreserved in the vapor phase of liquid nitrogen. Relative to germline, V is missing 1 base and J is missing 5 bases, with 7 bases of the junction outside any gene match. The CDR3 numbers 15 residues from cysteine through phenylalanine. Kept here is only the CDR3 DNA, which spans 45 bases and is read in frame from base 1. CDR1 and CDR2, per the germline V gene (reference sequence), are SGHNT and YYREEE. As for this clone: Its binding antigen is unknown. Per-base quality was not reported, and no clone a single base away is much larger than it.

Sequenced: PBMCs. The source of this sequence is a woman aged 40 to 49 in good health. Some clones in this sample may be carry-over from other donors' samples. The receptor chain draws on TRBV5-4 and TRBJ2-5; 8 nucleotides in the junction match TRBD2. This receptor has the CDR3 CASSLRSGSGETQYF. The sequenced DNA is TGTGCCAGCAGCTTGAGAAGCGGGAGTGGTGAGACCCAGTACTTC.